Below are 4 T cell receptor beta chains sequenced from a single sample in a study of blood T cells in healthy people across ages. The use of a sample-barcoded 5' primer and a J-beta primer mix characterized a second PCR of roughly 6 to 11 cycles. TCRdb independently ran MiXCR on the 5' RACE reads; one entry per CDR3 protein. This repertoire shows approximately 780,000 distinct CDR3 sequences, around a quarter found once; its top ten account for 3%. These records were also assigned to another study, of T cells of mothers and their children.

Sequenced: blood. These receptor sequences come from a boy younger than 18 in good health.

The CDR3 loop reads CASSSRTGPLYGYTF. The CDR3 coding sequence is TGCGCCAGCAGCTCTAGGACGGGTCCCTTGTATGGCTACACCTTC. The chain carries TRBV5-1 and TRBJ1-2; unclear D gene. Per the germline V gene, CDR1 is SGHRS and CDR2 is YFSETQ. V lost 3 bases and J lost 5, with 17 bases in between. CDR3 length equals 15 residues.

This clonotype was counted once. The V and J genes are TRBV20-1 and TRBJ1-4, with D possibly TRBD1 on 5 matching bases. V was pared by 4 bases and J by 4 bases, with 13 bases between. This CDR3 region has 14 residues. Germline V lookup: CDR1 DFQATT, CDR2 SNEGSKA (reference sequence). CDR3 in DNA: TGCAGTGCTACAACAGGAACTTATAATGAAAAACTGTTTTTT. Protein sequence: CSATTGTYNEKLFF.

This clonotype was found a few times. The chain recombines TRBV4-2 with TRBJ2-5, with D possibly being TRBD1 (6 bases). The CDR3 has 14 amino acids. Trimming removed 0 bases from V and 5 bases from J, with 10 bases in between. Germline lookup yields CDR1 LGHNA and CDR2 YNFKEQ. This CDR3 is CASSQDRRGETQYF. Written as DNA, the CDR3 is TGTGCCAGCAGCCAAGATCGAAGGGGGGAGACCCAGTACTTC.

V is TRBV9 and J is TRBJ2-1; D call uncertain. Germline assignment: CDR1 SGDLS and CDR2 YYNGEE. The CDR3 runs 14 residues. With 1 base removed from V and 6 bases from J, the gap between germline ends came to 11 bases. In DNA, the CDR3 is TGTGCCAGCAGCGTAATCCAGTTGGGCAATGAGCAGTTCTTC. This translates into CASSVIQLGNEQFF. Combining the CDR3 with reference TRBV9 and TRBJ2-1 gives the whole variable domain DSGVTQTPKHLITATGQRVTLRCSPRSGDLSVYWYQQSLDQGLQFLIQYYNGEERAKGNILERFSAQQFPDLHSELNLSSLELGDSALYFCASSVIQLGNEQFFGPGTRLTVL.